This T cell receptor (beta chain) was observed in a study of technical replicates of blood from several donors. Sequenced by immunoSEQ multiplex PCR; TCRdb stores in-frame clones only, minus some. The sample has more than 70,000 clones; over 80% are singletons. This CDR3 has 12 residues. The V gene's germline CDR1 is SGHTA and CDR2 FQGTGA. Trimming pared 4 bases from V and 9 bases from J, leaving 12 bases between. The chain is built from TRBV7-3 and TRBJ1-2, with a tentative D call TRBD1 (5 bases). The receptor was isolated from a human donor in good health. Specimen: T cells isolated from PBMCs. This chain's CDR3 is CASSSDRQSYTF. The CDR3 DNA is TGTGCCAGCAGCTCCGATAGACAGAGCTACACCTTC.